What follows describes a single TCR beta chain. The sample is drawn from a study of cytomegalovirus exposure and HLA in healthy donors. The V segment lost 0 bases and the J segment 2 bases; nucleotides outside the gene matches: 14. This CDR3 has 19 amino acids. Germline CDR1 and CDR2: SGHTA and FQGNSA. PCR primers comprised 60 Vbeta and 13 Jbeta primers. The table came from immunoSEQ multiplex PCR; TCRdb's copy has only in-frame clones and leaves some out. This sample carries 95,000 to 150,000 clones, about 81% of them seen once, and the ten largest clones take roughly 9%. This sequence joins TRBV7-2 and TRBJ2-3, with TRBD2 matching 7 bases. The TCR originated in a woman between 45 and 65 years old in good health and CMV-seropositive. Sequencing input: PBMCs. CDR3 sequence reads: CASSLAKLAAGFNTDTQYF. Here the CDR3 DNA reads TGTGCCAGCAGCTTAGCGAAATTAGCAGCGGGATTTAACACAGATACGCAGTATTTT.